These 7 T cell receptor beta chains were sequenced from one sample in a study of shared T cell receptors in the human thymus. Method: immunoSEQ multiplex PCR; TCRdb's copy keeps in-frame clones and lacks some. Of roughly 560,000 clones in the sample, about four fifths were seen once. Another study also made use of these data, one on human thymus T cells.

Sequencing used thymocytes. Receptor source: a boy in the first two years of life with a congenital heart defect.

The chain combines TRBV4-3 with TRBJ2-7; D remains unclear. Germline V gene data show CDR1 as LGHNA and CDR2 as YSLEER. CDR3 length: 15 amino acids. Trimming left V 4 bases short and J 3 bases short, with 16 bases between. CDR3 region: CASSRSGPPSYEQYF. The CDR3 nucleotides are TGCGCCAGCAGCCGATCGGGTCCTCCTAGCTACGAGCAGTACTTC.

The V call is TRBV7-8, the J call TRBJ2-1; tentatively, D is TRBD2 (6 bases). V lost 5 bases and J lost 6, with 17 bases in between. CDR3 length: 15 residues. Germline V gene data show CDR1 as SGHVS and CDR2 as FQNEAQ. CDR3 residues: CASSPAPEGRNEQFF. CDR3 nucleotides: TGTGCCAGCAGCCCCGCGCCGGAGGGCCGCAATGAGCAGTTCTTC. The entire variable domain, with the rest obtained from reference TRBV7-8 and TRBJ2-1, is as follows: GAGVSQSPRYKVAKRGQDVALRCDPISGHVSLFWYQQALGQGPEFLTYFQNEAQLDKSGLPSDRFFAERPEGSVSTLKIQRTQQEDSAVYLCASSPAPEGRNEQFFGPGTRLTVL.

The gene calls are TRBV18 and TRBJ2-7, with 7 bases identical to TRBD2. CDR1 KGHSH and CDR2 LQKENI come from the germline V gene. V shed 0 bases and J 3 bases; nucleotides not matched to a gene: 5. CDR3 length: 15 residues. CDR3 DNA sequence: TGTGCCAGCTCACCACCCGCTAGCGGAGGCTACGAGCAGTACTTC. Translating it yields CASSPPASGGYEQYF.

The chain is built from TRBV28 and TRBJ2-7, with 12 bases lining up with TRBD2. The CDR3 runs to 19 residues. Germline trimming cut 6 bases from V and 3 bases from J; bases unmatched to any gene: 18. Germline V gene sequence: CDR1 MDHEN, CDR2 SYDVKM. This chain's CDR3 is CASRRGTSGSTTLIYEQYF. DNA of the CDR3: TGTGCCAGCAGACGCGGGACTAGCGGGTCGACTACCCTAATCTACGAGCAGTACTTC.

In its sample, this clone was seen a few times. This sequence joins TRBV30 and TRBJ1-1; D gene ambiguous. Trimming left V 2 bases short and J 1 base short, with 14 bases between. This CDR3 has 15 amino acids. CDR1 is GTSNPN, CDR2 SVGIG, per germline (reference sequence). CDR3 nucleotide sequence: TGTGCCTGGAGTACACGGACTCCTGGGAACACTGAAGCTTTCTTT. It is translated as CAWSTRTPGNTEAFF.

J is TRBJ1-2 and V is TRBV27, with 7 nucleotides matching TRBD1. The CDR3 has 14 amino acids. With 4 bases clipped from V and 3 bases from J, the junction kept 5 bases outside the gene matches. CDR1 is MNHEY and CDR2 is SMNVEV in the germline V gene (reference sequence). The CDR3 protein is CASSSRTGDYGYTF. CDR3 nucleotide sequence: TGTGCCAGCAGTTCTCGTACAGGGGACTATGGCTACACCTTC.

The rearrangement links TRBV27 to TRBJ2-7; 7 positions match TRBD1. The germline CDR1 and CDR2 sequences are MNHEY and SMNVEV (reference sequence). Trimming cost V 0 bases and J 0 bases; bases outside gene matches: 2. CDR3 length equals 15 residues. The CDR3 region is CASSLSGQSSYEQYF. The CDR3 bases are TGTGCCAGCAGTTTATCGGGACAGAGCTCCTACGAGCAGTACTTC.